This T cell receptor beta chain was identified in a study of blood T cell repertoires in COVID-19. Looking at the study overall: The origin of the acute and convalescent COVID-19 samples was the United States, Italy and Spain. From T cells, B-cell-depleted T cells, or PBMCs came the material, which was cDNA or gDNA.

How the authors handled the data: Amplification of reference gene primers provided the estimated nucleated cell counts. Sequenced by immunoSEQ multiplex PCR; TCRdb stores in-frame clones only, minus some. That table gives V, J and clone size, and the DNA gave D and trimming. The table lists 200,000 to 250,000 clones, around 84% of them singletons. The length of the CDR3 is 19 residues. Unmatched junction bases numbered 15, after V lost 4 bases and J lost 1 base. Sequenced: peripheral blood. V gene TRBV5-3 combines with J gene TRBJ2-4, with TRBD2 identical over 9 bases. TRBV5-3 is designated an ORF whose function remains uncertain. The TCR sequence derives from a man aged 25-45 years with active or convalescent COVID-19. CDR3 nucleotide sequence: TGTGCCAGAAGCCTTCCGGGACTAGCCTCGTTAAGGGCCAAAAACATTCAGTACTTC. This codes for CARSLPGLASLRAKNIQYF.